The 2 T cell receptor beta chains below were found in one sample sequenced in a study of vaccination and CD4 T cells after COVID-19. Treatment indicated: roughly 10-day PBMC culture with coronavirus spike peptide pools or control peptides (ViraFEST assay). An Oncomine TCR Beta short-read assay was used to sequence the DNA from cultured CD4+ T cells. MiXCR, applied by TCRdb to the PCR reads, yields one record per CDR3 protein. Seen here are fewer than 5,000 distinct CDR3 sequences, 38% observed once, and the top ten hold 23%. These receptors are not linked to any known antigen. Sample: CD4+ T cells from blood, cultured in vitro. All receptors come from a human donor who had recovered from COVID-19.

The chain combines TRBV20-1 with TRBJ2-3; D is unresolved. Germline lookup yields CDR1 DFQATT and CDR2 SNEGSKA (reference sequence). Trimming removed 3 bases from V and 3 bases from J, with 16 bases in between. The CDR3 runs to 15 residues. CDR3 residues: CSASLLGFGTDTQYF. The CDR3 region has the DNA TGCAGTGCTAGTCTCCTGGGATTTGGGACAGATACGCAGTATTTT.

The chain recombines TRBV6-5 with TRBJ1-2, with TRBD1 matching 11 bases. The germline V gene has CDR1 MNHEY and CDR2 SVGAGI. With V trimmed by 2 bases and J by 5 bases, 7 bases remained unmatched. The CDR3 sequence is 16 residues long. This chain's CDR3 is CASSYLRTGGSYGYTF. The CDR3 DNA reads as TGTGCCAGCAGTTACCTTAGGACAGGGGGCAGTTATGGCTACACCTTC.